This T cell receptor beta chain was obtained from a study of blood T cell repertoires in COVID-19. Study summary: Samples of COVID-19 (acute and convalescent) were obtained from the United States, Italy and Spain. Nucleic acid was either cDNA or gDNA, and it came from T cells, B-cell-depleted T cells, or PBMCs.

V lost 5 bases and J lost 6, with 17 bases in between. This CDR3 has 15 residues. Germline V CDR1 and CDR2: LNHDA, SQIVND (reference sequence). Original processing methods: Amplification with reference gene primers provided the estimates of nucleated cell counts. Clones were read by immunoSEQ multiplex PCR, and TCRdb kept only the in-frame ones, dropping some. The V and J calls and clone size were taken over from that table, and D and trimming were inferred from the DNA. The table has tens of thousands of clones, roughly 80% seen once. The sequence came from an elderly woman with acute or convalescent COVID-19. The chain employs TRBV19 and TRBJ2-1, with D possibly TRBD2 on 6 matching bases. Source material: peripheral blood. The CDR3 coding sequence is TGTGCCAGTAGTTTCGCAGTGTTCGGGGGCAATGAGCAGTTCTTC. This encodes CASSFAVFGGNEQFF.